The rows below give T cell receptor beta chains drawn from one sample of a study of T cells in localized non-small cell lung cancer. Method: immunoSEQ multiplex PCR; TCRdb's copy keeps in-frame clones and lacks some. The table lists fewer than 2,000 clones, 23% of them singletons. The sequences come from normal lung tissue next to the tumor, collected before any cancer treatment. The origin of the receptors is a male donor at least 60 years old with stage II lung adenocarcinoma. Both conserved end residues are part of each CDR3. The D gene is left open where the match is weak. Part of the rows lack a size; the others show once, few, many or a class for expanded clones.

TRBV11-3	14	NA	NA	TRBJ1-5	TGTGCCAGCAGCTTACCGGGGAGCAATCAGCCCCAGCATTTT	CASSLPGSNQPQHF
TRBV9	14	TRBD2	medium-sized	TRBJ2-1	TGTGCCAGCAGCGGTACCGGGACTAGCAATGAGCAGTTCTTC	CASSGTGTSNEQFF
TRBV6-8	15	TRBD1	medium-sized	TRBJ2-1	TGTGCCAGCAGTTCCCGGGACAGGGGTAACAATGAGCAGTTCTTC	CASSSRDRGNNEQFF
TRBV28	15	TRBD1	large	TRBJ1-2	TGTGCCAGCAGTCCCCAACAGGGGTGGCCCTATGGCTACACCTTC	CASSPQQGWPYGYTF
TRBV28	13	NA	NA	TRBJ1-4	TGTGCCAGCAGTGGGGGTGATCGCGAAAAACTGTTTTTT	CASSGGDREKLFF
TRBV19	14	NA	few	TRBJ1-1	TGTGCCAGTAGTGTCAACAGGGATAGCCCTGAAGCTTTCTTT	CASSVNRDSPEAFF
TRBV6-8	15	TRBD2	medium-sized	TRBJ2-5	TGTGCCAGCAGTTACATCAGCGGCGGGGGAGAGACCCAGTACTTC	CASSYISGGGETQYF
TRBV5-1	14	NA	few	TRBJ2-2	TGCGCCAGCGGGGAAGGGGGAAGCACCGGGGAGCTGTTTTTT	CASGEGGSTGELFF
TRBV15	19	NA	few	TRBJ2-7	TGTGCCACCAGCCAGATTAGGCGGACCGGGACAAGGGGTATCTACGAGCAGTACTTC	CATSQIRRTGTRGIYEQYF
TRBV4-1	15	TRBD1	large	TRBJ2-7	TGCGCCAGCAGCCAGCTCCGGACAGGGAGAGGGGAGCAGTACTTC	CASSQLRTGRGEQYF
TRBV10-2	13	TRBD1	NA	TRBJ1-2	TGCGCCAGCCACAGGGGCAAGGACTATGGCTACACCTTC	CASHRGKDYGYTF
TRBV11-3	14	NA	medium-sized	TRBJ2-2	TGTGCCAGCTCGAGGGGAGCGGACACCGGGGAGCTGTTTTTT	CASSRGADTGELFF
TRBV29-1	12	NA	large	TRBJ1-2	TGCAGCGTTGGGAGCGGGACGGGCGGCTACACCTTC	CSVGSGTGGYTF
TRBV14	13	NA	NA	TRBJ2-1	TGTGCCAGCAGCCAAGATAGAGGGGTCGGCCAGTTCTTC	CASSQDRGVGQFF
TRBV7-1	13	NA	many	TRBJ1-5	TGTGCCAGCAGCTTTGGAGATAATCAGCCCCAGCATTTT	CASSFGDNQPQHF
TRBV6-8	13	TRBD1	NA	TRBJ2-2	TGTGCCAGCACAGGGGGCCAAGTCGGGGAGCTGTTTTTT	CASTGGQVGELFF
TRBV19	15	TRBD1	large	TRBJ1-2	TGTGCCAGTAGTGCTGCCGGGACAGGAGCCTATGGCTACACCTTC	CASSAAGTGAYGYTF
TRBV6-1	14	NA	few	TRBJ2-1	TGTGCCAGCAGTGAAGCGCAGGATATCTATGAGCAGTTCTTC	CASSEAQDIYEQFF
TRBV9	12	NA	few	TRBJ1-4	TGTGCCAGCAGTTCGGGATTAGCGAGACTGTTTTTT	CASSSGLARLFF
TRBV5-1	16	TRBD2	NA	TRBJ2-1	TGCGCCAGCAGCTTGTCAGAGGGAGGGTCCTACAATGAGCAGTTCTTC	CASSLSEGGSYNEQFF
TRBV14	13	NA	NA	TRBJ1-4	TGTGCCAGCAGCCAAGATCGGCGGAGAGAACTGTTTTTT	CASSQDRRRELFF
TRBV9	14	NA	few	TRBJ1-3	TGTGCCAGCAGCGTAGACAGCTCTGGAAACACCATATATTTT	CASSVDSSGNTIYF
TRBV14	15	NA	few	TRBJ2-7	TGTGCCAGCAGCCAAGTCACGGGGGGCAGCTACGAGCAGTACTTC	CASSQVTGGSYEQYF
TRBV7-2	13	NA	few	TRBJ2-1	TGTGCCAGCAGCTTACGTCCGGAGAATGAGCAGTTCTTC	CASSLRPENEQFF
TRBV28	19	TRBD2	NA	TRBJ2-2	TGTGCCAGCAGTGCACCGGGACTAGCGGGAGGCACGAACACCGGGGAGCTGTTTTTT	CASSAPGLAGGTNTGELFF
TRBV9	14	NA	NA	TRBJ2-7	TGTGCCAGCAGCGAGTCGCAGTGGGCGAGGGAGCAGTACTTC	CASSESQWAREQYF
TRBV11-3	15	NA	medium-sized	TRBJ2-7	TGTGCCAGCAGCTTATCTCCGGTCAGCCCCTACGAGCAGTACTTC	CASSLSPVSPYEQYF
TRBV29-1	15	TRBD2	few	TRBJ2-2	TGCAGCGTTGAAGAAAGCGGGAGGGGTACTCGGGAGCTGTTTTTT	CSVEESGRGTRELFF
TRBV19	15	TRBD2	few	TRBJ2-2	TGTGCCAGTAGTATTCAGGGAGGGGCCACCGGGGAGCTGTTTTTT	CASSIQGGATGELFF
TRBV11-3	14	NA	medium-sized	TRBJ2-7	TGTGCCAGCAGCCCGAACCCTGAGGCCTACGAGCAGTACTTC	CASSPNPEAYEQYF
TRBV19	16	TRBD1	NA	TRBJ1-1	TGTGCCAGTAGTAATCGGGACAGGGGCCTGGACACTGAAGCTTTCTTT	CASSNRDRGLDTEAFF
TRBV28	15	TRBD1	NA	TRBJ2-5	TGTGCCAGCAGCTCCTCGGGACAGGGAAGAGAGACCCAGTACTTC	CASSSSGQGRETQYF
TRBV11-3	16	NA	few	TRBJ1-4	TGTGCCAGCAGCTGGGGCCAGGGGCCGATATTGGAAAAACTGTTTTTT	CASSWGQGPILEKLFF
TRBV19	15	TRBD2	NA	TRBJ2-5	TGTGCCAGTAGTAAGATGGCTAGCGGCCAAGAGACCCAGTACTTC	CASSKMASGQETQYF
TRBV25-1	17	TRBD1	NA	TRBJ1-2	TGTGCCAGCAGTGAACAGACAGGGGGCATCCTTACCTATGGCTACACCTTC	CASSEQTGGILTYGYTF
TRBV10-2	15	NA	NA	TRBJ2-5	TGCGCCAGCAGTGAGTTTGGCACCCGACAAGAGACCCAGTACTTC	CASSEFGTRQETQYF
TRBV6-8	13	NA	medium-sized	TRBJ2-7	TGTGCCAGCCAAAGAGGTAGCTCCTACGAGCAGTACTTC	CASQRGSSYEQYF
TRBV10-3	15	NA	few	TRBJ1-5	TGTGCCATCAGTCCGGACCCTCGAGGGGGTCAGCCCCAGCATTTT	CAISPDPRGGQPQHF
TRBV18	15	NA	NA	TRBJ2-1	TGTGCCAGCTCACCCCTAGCCTCACTTTACAATGAGCAGTTCTTC	CASSPLASLYNEQFF
TRBV28	14	NA	hyperexpanded	TRBJ2-3	TGTGCCAGCAGTTTCCTATCCGGGACAGATACGCAGTATTTT	CASSFLSGTDTQYF
TRBV6-8	13	NA	few	TRBJ2-3	TGTGCCAGCAGTCGGGTGGGGTCAGATACGCAGTATTTT	CASSRVGSDTQYF
TRBV10-2	14	NA	NA	TRBJ1-2	TGCGCCAGCAGTCCCGAGGGGACGGTTTATGGCTACACCTTC	CASSPEGTVYGYTF